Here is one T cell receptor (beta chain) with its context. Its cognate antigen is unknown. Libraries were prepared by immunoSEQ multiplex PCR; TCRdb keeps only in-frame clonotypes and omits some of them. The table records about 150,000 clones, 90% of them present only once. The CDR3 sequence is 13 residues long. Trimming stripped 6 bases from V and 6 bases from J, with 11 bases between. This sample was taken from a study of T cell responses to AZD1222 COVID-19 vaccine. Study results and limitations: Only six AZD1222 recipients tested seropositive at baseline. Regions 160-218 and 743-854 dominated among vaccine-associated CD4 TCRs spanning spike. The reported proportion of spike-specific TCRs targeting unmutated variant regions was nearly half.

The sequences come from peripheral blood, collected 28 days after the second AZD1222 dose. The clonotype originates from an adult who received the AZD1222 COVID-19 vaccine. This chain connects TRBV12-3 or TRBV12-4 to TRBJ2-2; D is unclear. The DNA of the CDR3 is TGTGCCAGCAGCCCCGTCGAGGCCGGGGAGCTGTTTTTT. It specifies CASSPVEAGELFF.